The rows below give T cell receptor beta chains drawn from one sample of a study of blood T cell repertoires in COVID-19. This table comes from immunoSEQ multiplex PCR, and its TCRdb copy is limited to in-frame clones, with some not included. Among approximately 380,000 clones listed, around 84% were seen once. The sequencing sample was made of peripheral blood. The source is a woman between 18 and 29 years old with acute or convalescent COVID-19. Both conserved end residues are part of each CDR3. D genes are given only for firm matches. Clone sizes are given selectively: once, few, many, or a class where the clone is expanded.

D gene,clone size,V gene,J gene,CDR3 protein,CDR3 DNA
.,.,TRBV30,TRBJ1-1,CAWVSEGNTEAFF,TGTGCCTGGGTATCGGAGGGAAACACTGAAGCTTTCTTT
.,.,TRBV3-1/TRBV3-2,TRBJ2-7,CASSQNRRVSYEQYF,TGTGCCAGCAGCCAGAATCGGCGGGTCTCCTACGAGCAGTACTTC
TRBD1,.,TRBV24-1,TRBJ2-1,CATSDRGSKPGQGSSYNEQFF,TGTGCCACCAGTGATCGGGGCTCCAAACCGGGACAGGGTAGCTCCTACAATGAGCAGTTCTTC
.,.,TRBV9,TRBJ2-6,CASSVQSGANVLTF,TGTGCCAGCAGCGTTCAGTCTGGGGCCAACGTCCTGACTTTC
TRBD2,.,TRBV9,TRBJ2-7,CASSLSGTSSEQYF,TGTGCCAGCAGCCTCTCCGGGACTAGCTCCGAGCAGTACTTC
.,.,TRBV19,TRBJ1-5,CASSTVGGASNQPQHF,TGTGCCAGTAGCACCGTGGGAGGGGCGAGCAATCAGCCCCAGCATTTT
TRBD1,.,TRBV28,TRBJ1-1,CASSSDIDRVTEAFF,TGTGCCAGCAGTTCGGACATCGACAGGGTAACTGAAGCTTTCTTT
TRBD1,.,TRBV5-1,TRBJ1-2,CASSSNPGQGNYGYTF,TGCGCCAGCAGCAGCAACCCGGGACAGGGTAACTATGGCTACACCTTC
.,.,TRBV5-6,TRBJ1-2,CASSNREPYGYTF,TGTGCCAGCAGCAACAGGGAGCCGTATGGCTACACCTTC
.,.,TRBV10-3,TRBJ2-5,CAISEQASQETQYF,TGTGCCATCAGTGAACAGGCTTCGCAAGAGACCCAGTACTTC
.,.,TRBV23-1,TRBJ2-5,CATPQGKETQYF,TGCGCCACCCCCCAGGGGAAAGAGACCCAGTACTTC
TRBD1,.,TRBV24-1,TRBJ2-2,CATSESGTENTGELFF,TGTGCCACCAGTGAGTCCGGGACAGAAAACACCGGGGAGCTGTTTTTT
.,.,TRBV30,TRBJ2-7,CAWSVSYEQYF,TGTGCCTGGAGTGTCAGTTACGAGCAGTACTTC
TRBD2,.,TRBV19,TRBJ2-7,CASSGGLAASYEQYF,TGTGCCAGTAGTGGGGGACTAGCAGCCTCCTACGAGCAGTACTTC
.,.,TRBV7-9,TRBJ1-5,CASSLEGVGQPQHF,TGTGCCAGCAGCTTAGAGGGGGTAGGTCAGCCCCAGCATTTT
.,.,TRBV2,TRBJ1-1,CASSDGARAEAFF,TGTGCCAGCAGTGATGGGGCTCGAGCTGAAGCTTTCTTT
.,.,TRBV5-1,TRBJ1-1,CASSSSADRVNTEAFF,TGCGCCAGCAGCTCTTCAGCGGACCGAGTGAACACTGAAGCTTTCTTT
TRBD2,.,TRBV7-9,TRBJ2-5,CASSSSGRPSRETQYF,TGTGCCAGCAGCTCTAGCGGGAGGCCCTCCCGGGAGACCCAGTACTTC
.,.,TRBV28,TRBJ1-4,CASRQGGEKLFF,TGTGCCAGCAGACAGGGCGGTGAAAAACTGTTTTTT
.,once,TRBV10-3,TRBJ1-1,CAISETRNTEAFF,TGTGCCATCAGTGAAACGAGGAACACTGAAGCTTTCTTT
TRBD1,.,TRBV5-6,TRBJ1-2,CASSLRGGGGTYGYTF,TGTGCCAGCAGCTTGAGAGGTGGAGGGGGCACCTATGGCTACACCTTC
.,.,TRBV16,TRBJ1-5,CASSPGLDNQPQHF,TGTGCCAGCAGCCCCGGACTGGACAATCAGCCCCAGCATTTT
.,.,TRBV7-3,TRBJ1-3,CASSLRDNSGNTIYF,TGTGCCAGCAGCTTAAGGGACAACTCTGGAAACACCATATATTTT
TRBD1,.,TRBV27,TRBJ2-7,CASRQGAAGYEQYF,TGTGCCAGCCGACAGGGGGCCGCTGGTTACGAGCAGTACTTC
.,few,TRBV20-1,TRBJ1-2,CSAAADGYTF,TGCAGTGCTGCCGCAGATGGCTACACCTTC
.,.,TRBV4-2,TRBJ1-4,CASSPQGGDEKLFF,TGTGCCAGCAGCCCGCAGGGAGGGGATGAAAAACTGTTTTTT
.,.,TRBV6-5,TRBJ1-5,CASSYDSYSNQPQHF,TGTGCCAGCAGTTACGACAGTTATAGCAATCAGCCCCAGCATTTT
.,.,TRBV9,TRBJ2-1,CASSVDVTGINEQFF,TGTGCCAGCAGCGTAGATGTGACAGGAATCAATGAGCAGTTCTTC
.,.,TRBV24-1,TRBJ2-1,CATSDPTGSYNEQFF,TGTGCCACCAGTGATCCGACAGGATCCTACAATGAGCAGTTCTTC
TRBD2,.,TRBV6-2/TRBV6-3,TRBJ2-1,CASSYSRAGGYNEQFF,TGTGCCAGCAGTTACTCTCGGGCGGGGGGGTACAATGAGCAGTTCTTC
TRBD2,few,TRBV5-1,TRBJ2-3,CASTRGGSTDTQYF,TGCGCCAGCACCCGGGGGGGGAGCACAGATACGCAGTATTTT
.,once,TRBV5-1,TRBJ2-1,CASSLQTGNNEQFF,TGCGCCAGCAGTCTCCAAACAGGAAACAATGAGCAGTTCTTC
.,.,TRBV7-9,TRBJ2-7,CASSLPGTQLREQYF,TGTGCCAGCAGCTTACCGGGGACTCAACTTAGGGAGCAGTACTTC
.,.,TRBV20-1,TRBJ2-5,CSARGPETQYF,TGCAGTGCTAGAGGGCCGGAGACCCAGTACTTC
.,.,TRBV7-9,TRBJ1-1,CASRLGANTEAFF,TGTGCCAGCCGGCTTGGGGCGAACACTGAAGCTTTCTTT
.,few,TRBV14,TRBJ1-1,CAVGGMNTEAFF,TGTGCCGTGGGGGGAATGAACACTGAAGCTTTCTTT
.,.,TRBV6-1,TRBJ1-5,CASSEAGASSNQPQHF,TGTGCCAGCAGTGAAGCGGGGGCGTCTAGCAATCAGCCCCAGCATTTT
TRBD2,.,TRBV4-2,TRBJ2-1,CASSQGTSGDNEQFF,TGTGCCAGCAGCCAGGGGACTAGCGGGGACAATGAGCAGTTCTTC
.,.,TRBV10-2,TRBJ2-2,CASSATYTGELFF,TGCGCCAGCAGCGCGACATACACCGGGGAGCTGTTTTTT
.,.,TRBV5-5,TRBJ1-1,CASSLIQVLNTEAFF,TGTGCCAGCAGCCTCATACAGGTGCTAAACACTGAAGCTTTCTTT
TRBD2,.,TRBV7-2,TRBJ2-1,CASRSGRVSYNEQFF,TGTGCCAGCAGGAGCGGGAGGGTGTCCTACAATGAGCAGTTCTTC